The 10 T cell receptor beta chains reported below all come from one sample, sequenced in a study of tumor and adjacent non-tumor tissue in lung cancer. A modified ARM-PCR protocol with three rounds of nested PCR amplified TCRbeta. TCRdb used MiXCR to reprocess the multiplex PCR reads, holding one entry per CDR3 protein. The data show roughly 75,000 distinct CDR3 sequences, approximately 71% seen once. This sample's RNA came from whole unsorted tissue. This non-tumor lung sample came from over 3 cm beyond the tumor edge. Specimen: distant non-tumor lung tissue. The receptors shown here come from a woman in her 50s with non-small cell lung cancer.

This clonotype showed up many times. This rearrangement joins TRBV6-2 or TRBV6-3 to TRBJ2-5, with 7 nucleotides matching TRBD1. Trimming took 6 bases from V and 0 from J; bases not matched to a gene: 7. Looked up from germline, CDR1 is MNHEY and CDR2 is SVGEGT. The CDR3 consists of 15 residues. This CDR3 is CASRPGQRYQETQYF. The DNA for the CDR3 is TGTGCCAGCAGACCGGGACAGAGATACCAAGAGACCCAGTACTTC.

As regards this clonotype: One base away lies a much larger clone, so this may be a sequencing read error. The V and J genes are TRBV6-2 or TRBV6-3 and TRBJ2-7; TRBD2 matches at 10 bases. Germline CDR1 and CDR2: MNHEY and SVGEGT. This CDR3 has 14 residues. The CDR3 DNA reads as TGTGCCATCAGTTTTAGCGGGAGGTTCGACGAGCAGTACTTC. As protein: CAISFSGRFDEQYF.

A note on this clonotype: A much larger clone lies a single base off, so this may be a read error. The rearrangement uses TRBV6-2 or TRBV6-3 and TRBJ2-4; D possibly corresponds to TRBD2 (5 bases). Per the germline V gene, CDR1 is MNHEY and CDR2 is SVGEGT. The length of the CDR3 is 17 residues. Trimming left V 2 bases short and J 0 bases short, with 14 bases between. The CDR3 protein is CASSYIEGAIAKNIQYF. The CDR3 DNA sequence: TGTGCCAGCAGTTACATCGAGGGTGCAATAGCCAAAAACATTCAGTACTTC.

In this sample, this clonotype turned up a few times. This could be a read error, since a much larger clone is one nucleotide away. This chain uses TRBV12-3 or TRBV12-4 with TRBJ2-7; 7 bases match TRBD1. This CDR3 region has 14 residues. The CDR3 DNA reads TGTGCCAGCAGTCCGGGGACAGTTTCCTACAAGCAGTACTTC. This sequence encodes CASSPGTVSYKQYF.

As concerns this clonotype: The junction shows a germline mismatch at one end, possibly a read error. The rearrangement uses TRBV4-1 and TRBJ1-2; D uncertain. The CDR3 is 12 residues long. Germline lookup yields CDR1 MGHRA and CDR2 YSYEKL. DNA for the CDR3: TGCGTCAGCAACCAAGCCGGGTATGGCTACACCTTC. It codes for CVSNQAGYGYTF.

The chain is built from TRBV20-1 and TRBJ2-1; TRBD1 might be the D (5 bases). Trimming cost V 3 bases and J 12 bases, with 21 bases left between them. The CDR3 runs to 14 residues. Germline V gene lookup returns CDR1 DFQATT and CDR2 SNEGSKA (reference sequence). CDR3 DNA sequence: TGCAGTGCTAGCCCCGACAGCTCCTACAATAGGCAGTTCTTC. Encoded protein: CSASPDSSYNRQFF.

This rearrangement joins TRBV29-1 to TRBJ2-1; 7 bases map to TRBD1. The CDR3 is made up of 15 amino acids. V was pared by 1 base and J by 8 bases, with 11 bases of the junction left unmatched. Germline CDR1 and CDR2: SQVTM and ANQGSEA. The CDR3 is CSVEGGTGDMDEQFF. In DNA form, the CDR3 reads TGCAGCGTTGAAGGGGGCACAGGGGACATGGATGAGCAGTTCTTC.

At least ten counts were recorded for this clonotype. The chain uses TRBV29-1 and TRBJ2-4, with D hard to call. CDR3 length equals 13 residues. The ends were cut back, 5 bases at V and 2 bases at J, with 10 bases in the middle. Looked up from germline, CDR1 is SQVTM and CDR2 is ANQGSEA. DNA of the CDR3: TGCAGCGTTCGAGACTTTACCAAAAACATTCAGTACTTC. Amino acid sequence: CSVRDFTKNIQYF.

A word on this clonotype: A much bigger clone sits one base away, suggesting this may be a read error. The V and J genes are TRBV20-1 and TRBJ2-2; 7 nucleotides line up with TRBD1. The CDR3 is 14 amino acids. Per germline, CDR1 DFQATT and CDR2 SNEGSKA (reference sequence). V shed 5 bases and J 7 bases; nucleotides not matched to a gene: 10. CDR3 DNA sequence: TGCAGTGCTCGTAGACAGACAGGGCTCGGGGAGCTGTTTTTT. Translated: CSARRQTGLGELFF.

Remarks on this clonotype: A much larger clone differs from this one at a single base, so this may be a read error. J is TRBJ1-2 and V is TRBV10-2; D uncertain. V was trimmed by 6 bases and J by 4 bases, leaving 9 bases between them. The CDR3 contains 12 residues. Germline values: CDR1 WSHSY, CDR2 SAAADI. CDR3 sequence (DNA): TGCGCCAGCAGCCTTGACTGCTATGGCTACACCTTC. It codes for CASSLDCYGYTF.